This TCR beta chain was captured in a study of cytotoxic CD8 clonotypes in ibrutinib-treated CLL. As for the study in general: Partial response occurred in about 25 patients and complete response in 2; at median roughly 74 months, approximately 14 remained remitted and approximately twelve progressed. Study-level results: T-cell clonality at baseline went above that of age-matched healthy donors and rose and fell with circulating CD8+ T-cell counts. Clonality was elevated at ibrutinib response and had returned toward baseline at progression.

Worth noting for this clone: Its antigen is currently unknown.

TCRdb's copy holds only in-frame clones and misses some; the assay was immunoSEQ multiplex PCR. The sample contains some 140,000 clones, 85% to 95% of which appear only once. The CDR3 is 16 residues long. V shed 4 bases and J 7 bases; nucleotides not matched to a gene: 8. Germline V gene sequence: CDR1 LGHNA, CDR2 YNFKEQ. V and J are TRBV4-2 and TRBJ2-2; the match to TRBD2 covers 11 bases. This TCR came from a human donor with chronic lymphocytic leukemia. The sample consisted of PBMCs, taken after 12 months of ibrutinib treatment. This chain's CDR3 is CASSPTSGSVVGELFF. CDR3 in DNA: TGTGCCAGCAGCCCTACTAGCGGGAGTGTCGTCGGGGAGCTGTTTTTT.